This paragraph reports one TCR beta chain. Its antigen remains unknown. This same CDR3 is encoded by further DNA sequences in the sample. Selected positively for CCR7 and CD45RO-negative, naive CD8 cells excluded terminally differentiated effector memory CD45RA+ cells. The DNA input per sorted-subset replicate PCR was about 180 ng, corresponding to roughly 31,000 T cell genomes. Authors' methods: ImmunoSEQ supplied junction-only sequences lacking quality scores, so filtering was different. Generated by immunoSEQ multiplex PCR, the TCRdb table keeps only in-frame clones and is missing some. From that table come the V and J calls and clone size; the DNA was used to work out D and trimming. The repertoire holds roughly 550,000 clones, with roughly 95% as singletons. Trimming removed 4 bases at V and 4 bases at J, with 6 bases between. The CDR3 spans 12 residues. Germline CDR1 and CDR2: SGHRS and YFSETQ.

This entry comes from a study of shared clonotypes between healthy human individuals. General study points: Sequencing depth was expected to influence donor clonotype sharing.

What was sequenced was naive CD8+ T cells sorted from blood. This receptor was identified in a woman in her 30s in good health. This sequence joins TRBV5-1 and TRBJ2-1, with D tentatively TRBD1 (5 bases). CDR3 DNA: TGCGCCAGCAGCCCAGGGTACAATGAGCAGTTCTTC. Translating it yields CASSPGYNEQFF.